The 12 T cell receptor beta chains reported below all come from one sample, sequenced in a study of beta chain features in type 1 diabetes. The study reverse transcribed the entire isolated RNA, so it sequenced expressed TCRB transcripts. Only in-frame clones appear in the TCRdb table, and some are missing; sequencing was by immunoSEQ multiplex PCR. The sample comprises 430,000 or so clones, about an eighth of which are singletons, and around 0.05% rests with the top ten. Sample: naive CD4+ T cells from blood. The source is a woman aged 18-35 years in good health.

The gene calls are TRBV18 and TRBJ2-7; 7 bases match TRBD1. Germline V lookup: CDR1 KGHSH, CDR2 LQKENI. V was clipped by 1 base and J by 7 bases; unmatched bases: 10. CDR3 length: 15 residues. CDR3 region: CASSPLEQGIGEQYF. The CDR3 DNA is TGTGCCAGCTCACCACTGGAACAGGGGATTGGGGAGCAGTACTTC.

The CDR3, as DNA: TGCGCCAGCAGCCAACCACCTAGCGGGGGCCTCCCATTCTTC. Translated, it gives CASSQPPSGGLPFF. The V gene is TRBV4-1, the J gene TRBJ2-1, with 10 bases lining up with TRBD2. The germline gives CDR1 MGHRA, CDR2 YSYEKL. CDR3 length equals 14 residues. The trim removed 2 bases at V and 16 bases at J, leaving 11 bases unmatched.

Here the CDR3 reads CASSLSGSGSYEQYF. As DNA, the CDR3 is TGTGCCAGCAGCTTAAGCGGGAGCGGCTCCTACGAGCAGTACTTC. This chain connects TRBV7-9 to TRBJ2-7, with 8 bases aligning to TRBD2. Germline trimming cut 2 bases from V and 0 bases from J; bases unmatched to any gene: 3. There are 15 residues in the CDR3. Germline V gene lookup returns CDR1 SEHNR and CDR2 FQNEAQ (reference sequence).

V gene TRBV28 combines with J gene TRBJ2-2; D uncertain. The germline V and J ends were trimmed by 8 bases and 9 bases, with 4 bases remaining between them. This CDR3 spans 9 amino acids. Germline-derived CDR1 and CDR2 are MDHEN and SYDVKM. This CDR3 is CASVRELFF. In DNA form, the CDR3 reads TGTGCCAGCGTACGGGAGCTGTTTTTT.

This clone was seen only a few times. This chain joins TRBV7-9 and TRBJ2-3; D is undetermined. This CDR3 has 15 amino acids. Germline-derived CDR1 and CDR2 are SEHNR and FQNEAQ (reference sequence). V lost 5 bases, J lost 4 bases, and 16 bases lay in between. The CDR3 sequence: CASSPRDSTPDTQYF. The DNA of the CDR3 is TGTGCCAGCAGCCCCAGAGACTCCACCCCAGATACGCAGTATTTT.

This clone was found a few times. At one end, the junction sequence differs from germline, possibly due to a read error. The genes are TRBV7-2 and TRBJ2-3; the match to TRBD2 covers 8 bases. Germline CDR1 reads SGHTA; CDR2 reads FQGNSA. There are 14 residues in the CDR3. The DNA of the CDR3 is TGTGCCAGCAGCCAGGGACTAGACACAGAAACGCAGTATTTT. This encodes CASSQGLDTETQYF. The full variable domain, completed using reference TRBV7-2 and TRBJ2-3, is GAGVSQSPSNKVTEKGKDVELRCDPISGHTALYWYRQSLGQGLEFLIYFQGNSAPDKSGLPSDRFSAERTGGSVSTLTIQRTQQEDSAVYLCASSQGLDTETQYFGPGTRLTVL.

The sample holds a few counts of this clone. The chain joins TRBV15 to TRBJ2-7; TRBD1 matches 9 bases. J lost 10 bases, V lost 1 base, and 5 bases had no gene match. CDR1 and CDR2 from the germline V gene are LNHNV and YYDKDF (reference sequence). The CDR3 spans 13 residues. The CDR3 loop reads CATSRVDRGRQYV. The CDR3 nucleotides read TGTGCCACCAGCAGAGTTGACAGGGGGAGACAGTACGTC.

This clone showed up just a few times. In the same sample, other DNA sequences code for this CDR3. Written as DNA, the CDR3 is TGTGCCAGCAGTTACTCGGGTGAGACCCAGTACTTC. Residues: CASSYSGETQYF. The rearrangement links TRBV6-5 to TRBJ2-5; D unresolved. V gave up 0 bases and J gave up 5 bases, with 4 bases separating them. Germline V gene data show CDR1 as MNHEY and CDR2 as SVGAGI. The CDR3 length is 12 residues.

This clone was seen more than once but under ten times. This sequence joins TRBV15 and TRBJ1-4; no clear D. V was clipped by 1 base and J by 7 bases, with 13 bases between them. The CDR3 extends over 15 amino acids. Germline lookup yields CDR1 LNHNV and CDR2 YYDKDF (reference sequence). The CDR3 loop is CATSRVASAVEKLFF. The CDR3 bases are TGTGCCACCAGCAGAGTAGCGTCAGCCGTTGAAAAACTGTTTTTT. The full variable domain, with the rest looked up from reference TRBV15 and TRBJ1-4, is DAMVIQNPRYQVTQFGKPVTLSCSQTLNHNVMYWYQQKSSQAPKLLFHYYDKDFNNEADTPDNFQSRRPNTSFCFLDIRSPGLGDTAMYLCATSRVASAVEKLFFGSGTQLSVL.

The V gene is TRBV30, the J gene TRBJ1-2; D might be TRBD1 (6 bases). The CDR3 runs to 16 residues. The germline CDR1 and CDR2 sequences are GTSNPN and SVGIG (reference sequence). Trimming took 0 bases from V and 4 from J, leaving 18 bases between them. CDR3 sequence: CAWSVLRYRAFYGYTF. The CDR3 nucleotides are TGTGCCTGGAGTGTATTAAGGTACAGGGCCTTCTATGGCTACACCTTC.

This clone was counted between two and nine times. The gene calls are TRBV30 and TRBJ2-7; D uncertain. Trimming stripped 2 bases from V and 3 bases from J, with 11 bases between. Germline values: CDR1 GTSNPN, CDR2 SVGIG (reference sequence). The CDR3 runs to 13 residues. CDR3: CAWSPNINYEQYF. CDR3 sequence (DNA): TGTGCCTGGAGTCCCAACATAAACTACGAGCAGTACTTC.

The chain links TRBV15 to TRBJ1-6; D remains unclear. The V end was cut by 3 bases, the J end by 8 bases, with 8 bases between. The CDR3 extends over 13 amino acids. Per the germline V gene, CDR1 is LNHNV and CDR2 is YYDKDF (reference sequence). CDR3: CATSRPDDSPLHF. CDR3 coding DNA: TGTGCCACCAGCAGGCCTGATGATTCACCCCTCCACTTT.